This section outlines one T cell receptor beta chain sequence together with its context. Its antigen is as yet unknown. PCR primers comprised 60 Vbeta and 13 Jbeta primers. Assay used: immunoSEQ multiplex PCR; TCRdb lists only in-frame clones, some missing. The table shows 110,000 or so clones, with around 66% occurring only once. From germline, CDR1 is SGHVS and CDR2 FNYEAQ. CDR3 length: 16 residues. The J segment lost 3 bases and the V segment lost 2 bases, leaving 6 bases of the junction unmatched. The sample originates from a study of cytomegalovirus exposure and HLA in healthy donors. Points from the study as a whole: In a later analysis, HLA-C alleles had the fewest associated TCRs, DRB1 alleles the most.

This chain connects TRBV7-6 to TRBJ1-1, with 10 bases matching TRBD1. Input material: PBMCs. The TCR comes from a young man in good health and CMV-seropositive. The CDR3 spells CASSLTLDRGYTEAFF. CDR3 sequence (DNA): TGTGCCAGCAGCTTAACCCTGGACAGGGGGTACACTGAAGCTTTCTTT.